The 24 T cell receptor beta chains presented below share a single source sample, sequenced in a study of Siglec-9 on CD8 T cells in melanoma. The table came from immunoSEQ multiplex PCR; TCRdb's copy has only in-frame clones and leaves some out. The sample includes about 36,000 clones, more than 65% seen only once; the top ten take around 1.7%. The material sequenced was Siglec-9- CD8+ T cells sorted from blood. These receptors originate from a human donor in good health.

The CDR3 region is CASRLGQGATYEQYF. The CDR3 region has the DNA TGTGCCAGCAGACTCGGACAGGGAGCCACCTACGAGCAGTACTTC. V usage is TRBV27 and J usage is TRBJ2-5; 8 bases line up with TRBD1. The J call may be mistaken, given a closer DNA end match to TRBJ2-7. There are 15 residues in the CDR3. Looked up from germline, CDR1 is MNHEY and CDR2 is SMNVEV (reference sequence).

The sample holds one count of this clone. V is TRBV2 and J is TRBJ2-1; the match to TRBD2 covers 7 bases. The CDR3 has 16 residues. Germline trimming cut 6 bases from V and 0 bases from J; bases unmatched to any gene: 8. Germline loops: CDR1 SNHLY, CDR2 FYNNEI. CDR3 loop: CASRLSGGSSYNEQFF. CDR3 nucleotide sequence: TGTGCCAGCAGACTTTCCGGCGGGAGCTCCTACAATGAGCAGTTCTTC.

This clone was found a few times. This rearrangement joins TRBV7-9 to TRBJ2-5; 7 nucleotides line up with TRBD1. CDR1 is SEHNR and CDR2 is FQNEAQ in the germline V gene (reference sequence). The V gene end was trimmed by 4 bases and the J gene end by 2 bases; junction bases not matched to a gene: 4. The CDR3 loop spans 14 amino acids. CDR3 nucleotide sequence: TGTGCCAGCAGCTGGGGACAGACTCAAGAGACCCAGTACTTC. Encoded protein: CASSWGQTQETQYF.

The chain has TRBV28 and TRBJ1-5; D may be TRBD1 (6 bases). Deletions cut 3 bases from V and 2 bases from J, with 14 bases between. Germline CDR1 and CDR2: MDHEN and SYDVKM. The CDR3 is 16 amino acids. This chain's CDR3 is CASSFRGASGNQPQHF. The CDR3, as DNA: TGTGCCAGCAGTTTTAGGGGGGCGAGCGGCAATCAGCCCCAGCATTTT.

V gene TRBV6-6 combines with J gene TRBJ2-3; D is possibly TRBD1 (6 bases). Germline V lookup: CDR1 MNHNY, CDR2 SVGAGI (reference sequence). The CDR3 has 16 amino acids. V gave up 0 bases and J gave up 1 base, with 11 bases separating them. Here the CDR3 reads CASSYSINRGTDTQYF. The CDR3 DNA reads TGTGCCAGCAGTTACTCGATTAACAGGGGCACAGATACGCAGTATTTT.

Only a few counts were recorded for this clone. This chain links TRBV19 with TRBJ1-1; 12 positions match TRBD1. CDR3 length equals 16 residues. The germline V gene encodes CDR1 LNHDA and CDR2 SQIVND (reference sequence). V shed 6 bases, J shed 1 base, and the junction held 6 bases outside the gene matches. The CDR3: CASRLGTGGTNTEAFF. CDR3 DNA: TGTGCCAGTAGATTGGGGACAGGGGGCACGAACACTGAAGCTTTCTTT.

The chain combines TRBV19 with TRBJ2-7, with D maybe TRBD1 (6 bases). Trimming cost V 3 bases and J 7 bases, with 13 bases left between them. The CDR3 extends over 13 amino acids. Germline values: CDR1 LNHDA, CDR2 SQIVND (reference sequence). CDR3 sequence reads: CASSINRAKEQYF. The CDR3 DNA follows: TGTGCCAGTAGTATCAACAGGGCCAAAGAGCAGTACTTC.

In nucleotides, the CDR3 is TGTGCCAGCAGTTTATCAGGGGAGGCCTACGAGCAGTACTTC. It is translated as CASSLSGEAYEQYF. The chain combines TRBV27 with TRBJ2-7; D possibly corresponds to TRBD2 (6 bases). CDR3 size: 14 residues. Germline V gives CDR1 MNHEY, CDR2 SMNVEV (reference sequence). Trimming cost V 0 bases and J 2 bases, with 8 bases left between them.

The gene calls are TRBV7-3 and TRBJ1-1; tentative D call: TRBD1 (5 bases). The germline CDR1 and CDR2 sequences are SGHTA and FQGTGA. The CDR3 length is 14 residues. Trimming took off 2 bases at V and 4 bases at J, with 11 bases between the two ends. CDR3 nucleotide sequence: TGTGCCAGCAGCTTAGATGGGGGAAGCACTGAAGCTTTCTTT. Translation gives CASSLDGGSTEAFF.

The chain joins TRBV5-1 to TRBJ2-5; D remains ambiguous. Matching the DNA end better, TRBJ2-7 makes the J call doubtful. The CDR3 covers 14 residues. Germline CDR1 SGHRS, CDR2 YFSETQ. The CDR3 DNA reads TGCGCCAGCAGCTTGGGCAGGAATTCCTACGAGCAGTACTTC. Amino acid sequence: CASSLGRNSYEQYF.

The V and J genes are TRBV18 and TRBJ1-1; D might be TRBD1 (5 bases). Germline V gene lookup returns CDR1 KGHSH and CDR2 LQKENI. The CDR3 runs to 16 residues. V was trimmed by 2 bases and J by 1 base, leaving 14 bases between them. The CDR3 region is CASSPTSPDRNTEAFF. CDR3 DNA: TGTGCCAGCTCACCAACTAGCCCAGACAGGAACACTGAAGCTTTCTTT. The full variable domain, rest sourced from reference TRBV18 and TRBJ1-1, is NAGVMQNPRHLVRRRGQEARLRCSPMKGHSHVYWYRQLPEEGLKFMVYLQKENIIDESGMPKERFSAEFPKEGPSILRIQQVVRGDSAAYFCASSPTSPDRNTEAFFGQGTRLTVV.

This clone has a single count. The V gene is TRBV28, the J gene TRBJ2-3; the match to TRBD2 covers 11 bases. CDR1 and CDR2 (germline): MDHEN, SYDVKM. The CDR3 runs to 17 residues. V trimming: 3 bases; J trimming: 5 bases; junction bases outside the gene matches: 10. The CDR3: CASSFPLSGRAGDTQYF. As DNA, the CDR3 is TGTGCCAGCAGTTTCCCCCTTAGCGGGAGGGCCGGAGATACGCAGTATTTT.

J is TRBJ1-1 and V is TRBV5-6; D ambiguous. V lost 0 bases and J lost 5, with 11 bases in between. In germline, CDR1 is SGHDT, CDR2 YYEEEE. This CDR3 has 14 amino acids. CDR3 protein: CASSLGVLGTEAFF. The CDR3 DNA reads as TGTGCCAGCAGCTTGGGGGTTTTAGGGACTGAAGCTTTCTTT.

This chain uses TRBV27 with TRBJ2-4; a possible D gene is TRBD2 (6 bases). CDR3 size: 17 residues. Trimming stripped 4 bases from V and 1 base from J, with 17 bases between. Germline V CDR1 and CDR2: MNHEY, SMNVEV (reference sequence). The CDR3 is CASSSLSGPEAKNIQYF. The CDR3 bases are TGTGCCAGCAGTTCCCTAAGCGGGCCGGAGGCCAAAAACATTCAGTACTTC.

The chain joins TRBV14 to TRBJ2-7; D remains ambiguous. The germline V gene has CDR1 SGHDN and CDR2 FVKESK. The CDR3 is 12 residues long. Trimming pared 6 bases from V and 3 bases from J, leaving 9 bases between. The chain's CDR3 is CASSLDHYEQYF. CDR3 DNA: TGTGCCAGCAGTCTAGACCACTACGAGCAGTACTTC.

The genes are TRBV7-8 and TRBJ2-1; 7 bases fit TRBD1. The germline gives CDR1 SGHVS, CDR2 FQNEAQ. V was clipped by 1 base and J by 4 bases; unmatched bases: 7. There are 16 residues in the CDR3. CDR3 nucleotides: TGTGCCAGCAGCTTAGTACCCACGGACAGGTACAATGAGCAGTTCTTC. Translating it yields CASSLVPTDRYNEQFF.

The CDR3 DNA reads TGTGCCAGCAGTTACGGGACAGCTAATTCACCCCTCCACTTT. Amino acids: CASSYGTANSPLHF. This chain connects TRBV27 to TRBJ1-6; TRBD1 aligns across 7 bases. J gave up 6 bases and V 4 bases, and 3 bases lay outside the gene matches. Per germline, CDR1 MNHEY and CDR2 SMNVEV (reference sequence). The CDR3 is made up of 14 amino acids.

The chain has TRBV18 and TRBJ1-1; a possible D gene is TRBD1 (5 bases). Germline CDR1 KGHSH, CDR2 LQKENI. The V and J ends lost 3 bases and 4 bases respectively, with 12 bases between them. The CDR3 has 14 residues. The CDR3 bases are TGTGCCAGCTCACCCGGGGGAGGGAGCACTGAAGCTTTCTTT. Amino acid sequence: CASSPGGGSTEAFF.

The table lists this clone with a few counts. The chain combines TRBV29-1 with TRBJ1-4; possibly TRBD1 for D (5 bases). V lost 3 bases, J lost 8 bases, and 13 bases lay in between. The CDR3 loop spans 13 amino acids. Germline CDR1 is SQVTM and CDR2 is ANQGSEA. The CDR3 sequence: CSVEVRSGEKLFF. The CDR3 DNA reads TGCAGCGTTGAGGTTAGGTCAGGGGAAAAACTGTTTTTT.

This chain uses TRBV15 with TRBJ2-7, with D hard to call. Germline V lookup: CDR1 LNHNV, CDR2 YYDKDF (reference sequence). The CDR3 runs 14 residues. Trimming took 0 bases from V and 0 from J, leaving 6 bases between them. CDR3 bases: TGTGCCACCAGCAGAGATCGGAGCTCCTACGAGCAGTACTTC. It is translated as CATSRDRSSYEQYF.

This chain joins TRBV4-1 and TRBJ1-5; D unresolved. Germline V gene lookup returns CDR1 MGHRA and CDR2 YSYEKL. There are 15 residues in the CDR3. V was pared by 0 bases and J by 6 bases, with 12 bases between. The DNA of the CDR3 is TGCGCCAGCAGCCAAGAGATCAGGAAGGGTCAGCCCCAGCATTTT. This codes for CASSQEIRKGQPQHF.

This clone showed up just a few times. The rearrangement joins TRBV28 to TRBJ2-2; weak D call: TRBD1 (6 bases). The CDR3 runs 16 residues. Germline V gene sequence: CDR1 MDHEN, CDR2 SYDVKM. V was trimmed by 7 bases and J by 1 base, leaving 16 bases between them. The CDR3 loop is CASTGWGQLNTGELFF. The CDR3 region has the DNA TGTGCCAGCACCGGGTGGGGGCAGCTGAACACCGGGGAGCTGTTTTTT.

V is TRBV9 and J is TRBJ2-7; 10 nucleotides line up with TRBD1. The CDR3 length is 15 residues. The V and J ends lost 0 bases and 5 bases, in that order; junction bases with no gene match: 5. Germline assignment: CDR1 SGDLS and CDR2 YYNGEE. The CDR3 coding sequence is TGTGCCAGCAGCGTAGAACGGGACAGGGGCCACGAGCAGTACTTC. This gives the protein CASSVERDRGHEQYF.

The rearrangement uses TRBV6-5 and TRBJ2-7, with 10 bases fitting TRBD1. Per the germline V gene, CDR1 is MNHEY and CDR2 is SVGAGI. The CDR3 contains 15 residues. V shed 0 bases and J 3 bases; nucleotides not matched to a gene: 2. CDR3 region: CASSYSGQGFYEQYF. CDR3 nucleotides: TGTGCCAGCAGTTACTCGGGACAGGGGTTCTACGAGCAGTACTTC.